This T cell receptor (beta chain) appears in the sequencing data of a study of glioma-infiltrating T cells after dendritic cell vaccination. The CDR3 is 11 amino acids. The germline CDR1 and CDR2 sequences are SQVTM and ANQGSEA. V lost 7 bases, J lost 7 bases, and 6 bases stayed unmatched. Amplification used 60 V beta primers and 13 J beta primers. The method was immunoSEQ multiplex PCR; TCRdb's version includes in-frame clones alone and lacks a portion of them. The profile covers roughly 96,000 clones, with about 79% appearing a single time and less than 7% taken by the ten largest. The source of this sequence is a human donor with glioblastoma. The chain carries TRBV29-1 and TRBJ1-2; 7 bases agree with TRBD1. This sample comprised blood, obtained before dendritic cell vaccination. CDR3 in DNA: TGCAGCGCCCAACAGGGGTCTGGCTACACCTTC. Its translation: CSAQQGSGYTF.